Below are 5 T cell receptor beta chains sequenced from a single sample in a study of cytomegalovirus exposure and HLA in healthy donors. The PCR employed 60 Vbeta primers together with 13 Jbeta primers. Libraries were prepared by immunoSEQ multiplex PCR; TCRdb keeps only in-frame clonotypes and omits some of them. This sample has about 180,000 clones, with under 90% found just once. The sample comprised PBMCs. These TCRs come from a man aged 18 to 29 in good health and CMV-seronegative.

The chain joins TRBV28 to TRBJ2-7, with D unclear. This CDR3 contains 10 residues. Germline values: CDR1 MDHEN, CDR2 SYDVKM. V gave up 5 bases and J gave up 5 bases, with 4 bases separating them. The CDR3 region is CASSQNEQYF. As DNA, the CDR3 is TGTGCCAGCAGTCAAAACGAGCAGTACTTC.

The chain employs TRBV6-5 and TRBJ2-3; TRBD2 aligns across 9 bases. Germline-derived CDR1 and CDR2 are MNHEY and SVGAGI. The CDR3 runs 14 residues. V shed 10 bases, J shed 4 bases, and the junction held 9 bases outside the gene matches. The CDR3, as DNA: TGTGCCATAGGCGGGGGACTAGCCGCAGATACGCAGTATTTT. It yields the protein CAIGGGLAADTQYF.

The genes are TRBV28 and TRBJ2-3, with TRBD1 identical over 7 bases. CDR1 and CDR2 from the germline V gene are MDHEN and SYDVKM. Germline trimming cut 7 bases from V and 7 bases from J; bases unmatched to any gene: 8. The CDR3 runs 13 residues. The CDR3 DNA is TGTGCCAGCACCCCTCAACAGGGGTATACGCAGTATTTT. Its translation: CASTPQQGYTQYF.

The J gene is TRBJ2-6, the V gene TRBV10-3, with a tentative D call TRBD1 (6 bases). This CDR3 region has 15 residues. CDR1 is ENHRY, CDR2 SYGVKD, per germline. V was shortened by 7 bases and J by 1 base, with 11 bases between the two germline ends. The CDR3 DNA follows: TGTGCCATCACCTCCAGGGGATCTGGGGCCAACGTCCTGACTTTC. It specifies CAITSRGSGANVLTF.

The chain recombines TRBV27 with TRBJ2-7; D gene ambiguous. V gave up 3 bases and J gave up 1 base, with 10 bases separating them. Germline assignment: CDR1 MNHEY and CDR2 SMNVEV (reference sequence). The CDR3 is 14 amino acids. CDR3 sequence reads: CASSFLDDSYEQYF. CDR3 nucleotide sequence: TGTGCCAGCAGTTTTCTAGACGATTCCTACGAGCAGTACTTC.